These T cell receptor beta chains were read from a single sample in a study of blood T cells in healthy people across ages. MiXCR was run by TCRdb on the 5' RACE reads, yielding one entry per CDR3 protein. The sample comprises over 1,500,000 distinct CDR3 sequences, around 42% of which are singletons, and under 25% rests with the top ten. The sample consisted of blood. These receptors came from a human donor in good health. CDR3s include the opening cysteine and the closing phenylalanine or tryptophan. The size field is filled for only some rows; it gives once, few, many or a size class.

V,size,CDR3
TRBV3-1,many,CASSQDLASNQPQHF
TRBV7-2,-,CASSLFRERGCTF
TRBV5-1,-,CASTITGALTYSGANVLTF
TRBV3-1,few,CASSYYGGPSTDTQYF
TRBV20-1,few,CSARDLRGTYEQYF
TRBV9,-,CASSVAPWSAAETQYF
TRBV4-3,few,CASSRLQDPYFGGYTF
TRBV5-1,few,CASSFLEGPIGTEAFF
TRBV3-1,-,CASQASNTEAFF
TRBV24-1,few,CATSDRRQGEGKLFF
TRBV10-3,-,CAISSQIPGTLYGYTF
TRBV5-1,-,CASRGGTEQETQYF
TRBV7-6,-,CASSLVSYGGEQYF
TRBV7-9,-,CASSKSGQGADYGYTF
TRBV7-2,few,CASKVGQPYQPQHF
TRBV6-6,-,CASSPNSGGAGNIQYF
TRBV29-1,-,CSGRVIGTGELFF
TRBV20-1,-,CSAPRTGRIETQYF
TRBV5-1,-,CASSLGSVSPYGYTF
TRBV12-3/TRBV12-4,-,CASSGVGALGYGYTF
TRBV27,few,CASSFLGQLPYEQYF
TRBV6-5,few,CASSYGVQTGSPLHF
TRBV29-1,-,CSVEIDRGRYSEQYF
TRBV7-8,-,CASSCEGGEYGYTF
TRBV20-1,few,CSAVQGNSPLHF
TRBV5-1,-,CASSHPATNEQYF
TRBV25-1,many,CASSGTSEQFF
TRBV7-3,-,CACSLSGTPNTEAFF
TRBV12-3/TRBV12-4,-,CASTREWQYF
TRBV12-3/TRBV12-4,many,CASSLMGSTDTQYF
TRBV29-1,-,CSVEIGGADTQYF
TRBV12-3/TRBV12-4,-,CASSPIHFWEVTEAFF
TRBV29-1,-,CSALRQSAGSQDGYTF
TRBV5-5,few,CASSLYWSGGEAFF
TRBV5-1,few,CASSLGGMNSGANVLTF
TRBV7-2,-,CASTKRGSSTDTQYF
TRBV20-1,-,CSARDRGDVREKLFF
TRBV7-2,-,CASSQPGRTYEQYF
TRBV7-9,few,CASSSTRTGLNTEAFF
TRBV20-1,few,CSARAGAGAYEQYF
TRBV4-1,-,CASSPPSGGAVHNEQFF
TRBV29-1,-,CSVTGTSQETQYF
TRBV4-3,-,CASSQDWLAGSEQYF
TRBV9,-,CASIVGAGGLQETQYF
TRBV4-3,-,CASSQAPVRVSTDTQYF
TRBV18,-,CASSLRDNEQYF
TRBV28,-,CASSSLDRGSNYGYTF
TRBV14,-,CASSQEQGAWNEQFF
TRBV6-2/TRBV6-3,-,CASRLEYGYTF
TRBV7-6,few,CASMAFSGANVLTF
TRBV20-1,-,CSARGTLPQETQYF
TRBV7-9,once,CAGSPFGLAGIDTQYF
TRBV6-5,-,CASSYSKSGGVTDTQYF
TRBV28,few,CASRQHGTGWEKLFF
TRBV20-1,-,CSASPRDRGPYEQYF
TRBV4-3,-,CASSRTLRQGKEQYF
TRBV20-1,-,CSAKGTGWDTQYF
TRBV6-2/TRBV6-3,once,CASSYSGTSGYTSYNEQFF
TRBV5-1,-,CASSLEGTVLSGNTIYF